What follows are 4 T cell receptor beta chains derived from one specimen sequenced in a study of T-cell memory formation after mild COVID-19. TCRdb re-called the 5' RACE reads with MiXCR, one entry per CDR3 protein. The sample yields 27,000 or so distinct CDR3 sequences, roughly 7.4% seen once. Sequenced material: PBMCs or a T cell subset sorted from them (not recorded which). The receptors derive from an adult woman who had mild COVID-19 (a few samples of this study predate the infection). Cell type and time point are not known.

This clonotype was seen repeatedly, ten times or more. The genes are TRBV12-3 or TRBV12-4 and TRBJ1-5, with 8 positions matching TRBD1. Losses at the gene ends were 6 bases for V and 5 bases for J; bases not matched to a gene: 9. The CDR3 spans 15 residues. In DNA, the CDR3 is TGTGCCAGCAGGATACAGGGGGTATTTGATCAGCCCCAGCATTTT. As protein: CASRIQGVFDQPQHF.

This clonotype has a count of ten or more. This chain links TRBV10-3 with TRBJ1-2; no clear D. The CDR3 runs 14 residues. The germline V and J ends were trimmed by 0 bases and 5 bases, with 10 bases remaining between them. Germline V gene data show CDR1 as ENHRY and CDR2 as SYGVKD. The CDR3 reads CAISESLAEYGYTF. The CDR3 coding sequence is TGTGCCATCAGTGAGTCGTTAGCTGAGTATGGCTACACCTTC.

J is TRBJ2-7 and V is TRBV6-5; TRBD2 aligns across 9 bases. The CDR3 spans 13 residues. V was pared by 1 base and J by 6 bases, with 1 base of the junction left unmatched. Per germline, CDR1 MNHEY and CDR2 SVGAGI. The CDR3 protein is CASSYLAGVEQYF. The CDR3 coding sequence is TGTGCCAGCAGTTACTTAGCGGGGGTCGAGCAGTACTTC.

This clonotype was observed a handful of times. The CDR3 is CASSFSGWVGYTF. For the CDR3, the DNA is TGTGCCAGCAGCTTCTCGGGTTGGGTAGGCTACACCTTC. The chain employs TRBV7-2 and TRBJ1-2; D uncertain. CDR3 length equals 13 residues. V was shortened by 3 bases and J by 8 bases, with 13 bases between the two germline ends. Germline CDR1 and CDR2: SGHTA and FQGNSA.